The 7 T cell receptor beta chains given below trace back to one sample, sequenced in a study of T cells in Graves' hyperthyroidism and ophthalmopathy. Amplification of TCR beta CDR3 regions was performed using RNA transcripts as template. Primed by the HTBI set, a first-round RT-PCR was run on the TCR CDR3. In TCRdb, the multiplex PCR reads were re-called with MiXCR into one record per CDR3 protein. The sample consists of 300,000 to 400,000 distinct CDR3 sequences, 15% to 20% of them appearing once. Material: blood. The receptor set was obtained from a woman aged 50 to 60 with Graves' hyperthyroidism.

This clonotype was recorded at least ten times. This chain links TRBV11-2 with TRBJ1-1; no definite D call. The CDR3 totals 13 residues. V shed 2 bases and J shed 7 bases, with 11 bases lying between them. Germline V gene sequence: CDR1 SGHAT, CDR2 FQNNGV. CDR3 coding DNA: TGTGCCAGCAGCTTATTTTTGTCGGATGAAGCTTTCTTT. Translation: CASSLFLSDEAFF.

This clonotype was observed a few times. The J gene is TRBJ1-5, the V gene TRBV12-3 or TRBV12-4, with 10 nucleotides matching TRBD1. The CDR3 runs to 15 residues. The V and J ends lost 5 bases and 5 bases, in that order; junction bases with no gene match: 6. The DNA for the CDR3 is TGTGCCAGCAGTAGACCCGGGACAGGGGATCAGCCCCAGCATTTT. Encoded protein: CASSRPGTGDQPQHF.

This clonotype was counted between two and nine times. The CDR3 region has the DNA TGCGCCAGCCTGGCGGTAGCTTGGACCGGGGAGCTGTTTTTT. This codes for CASLAVAWTGELFF. This chain uses TRBV10-2 with TRBJ2-2; no definite D call. Germline lookup yields CDR1 WSHSY and CDR2 SAAADI. There are 14 residues in the CDR3. The V gene lost 8 bases and the J gene lost 5 bases, with 15 bases spanning the gap.

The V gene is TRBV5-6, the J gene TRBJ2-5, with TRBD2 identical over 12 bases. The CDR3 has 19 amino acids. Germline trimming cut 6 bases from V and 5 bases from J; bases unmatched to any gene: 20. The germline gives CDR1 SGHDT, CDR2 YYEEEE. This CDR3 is CASKGFIWTSGDPGETQYF. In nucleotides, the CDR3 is TGTGCCAGCAAGGGGTTTATCTGGACTAGCGGGGACCCTGGGGAGACCCAGTACTTC.

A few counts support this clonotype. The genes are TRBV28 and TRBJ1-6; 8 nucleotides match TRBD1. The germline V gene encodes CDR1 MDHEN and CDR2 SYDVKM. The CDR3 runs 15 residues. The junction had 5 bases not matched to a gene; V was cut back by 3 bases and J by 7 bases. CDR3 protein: CASSLGTGENSPLHF. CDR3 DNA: TGTGCCAGCAGTTTGGGGACAGGAGAGAATTCACCCCTCCACTTT.

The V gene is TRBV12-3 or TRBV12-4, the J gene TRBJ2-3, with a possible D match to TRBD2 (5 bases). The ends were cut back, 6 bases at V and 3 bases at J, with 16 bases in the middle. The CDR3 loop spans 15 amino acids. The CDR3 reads CASSLQPGGTDTQYF. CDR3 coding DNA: TGTGCCAGCAGCCTACAGCCCGGAGGAACAGATACGCAGTATTTT.

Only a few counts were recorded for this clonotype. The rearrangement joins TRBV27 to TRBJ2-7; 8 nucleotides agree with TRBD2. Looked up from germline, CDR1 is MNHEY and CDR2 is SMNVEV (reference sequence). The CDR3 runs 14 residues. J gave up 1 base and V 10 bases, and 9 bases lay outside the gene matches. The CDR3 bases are TGTGCCACCATTTTGGCTAGCGGGTCCTACGAGCAGTACTTC. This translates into CATILASGSYEQYF.